This T cell receptor (beta chain) comes out of a study of radiotherapy plus CTLA-4 blockade in lung cancer. About this clone: Its matching antigen is unknown.

The study's findings and limits: Once radiotherapy plus ipilimumab had been given, TCR clones derived from tumor expanded in blood.

Trimming shortened V by 10 bases and J by 4 bases, and 13 bases separated the two germline ends. Germline CDR1 and CDR2: LNHDA and SQIVND (reference sequence). The CDR3 is 12 amino acids. Assay: immunoSEQ multiplex PCR; the TCRdb copy retains only in-frame clones and omits some. The table lists about 110,000 clones, 85% to 90% of them singletons. The receptor's source is a human donor with non-small cell lung cancer that progressed on radiotherapy plus ipilimumab. Some clones in this sample may be carry-over from other donors' samples. The V gene is TRBV19, the J gene TRBJ1-2; D unresolved. Sequences were derived from peripheral blood, sampled from a patient treated with radiotherapy plus ipilimumab. The CDR3 sequence: CAITSSVYGYTF. CDR3 DNA: TGTGCCATTACGTCGTCTGTCTATGGCTACACCTTC.